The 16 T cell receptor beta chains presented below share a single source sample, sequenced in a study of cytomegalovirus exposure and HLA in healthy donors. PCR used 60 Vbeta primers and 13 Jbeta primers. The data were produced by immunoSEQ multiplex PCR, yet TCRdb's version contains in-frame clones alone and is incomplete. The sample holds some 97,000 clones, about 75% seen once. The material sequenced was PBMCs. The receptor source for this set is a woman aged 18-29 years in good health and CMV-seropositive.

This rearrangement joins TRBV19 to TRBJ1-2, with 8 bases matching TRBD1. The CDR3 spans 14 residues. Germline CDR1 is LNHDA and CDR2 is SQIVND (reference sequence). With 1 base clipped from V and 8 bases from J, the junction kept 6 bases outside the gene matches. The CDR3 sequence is CASSIGGQDGGYTF. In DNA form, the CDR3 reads TGTGCCAGTAGTATAGGGGGACAGGACGGCGGCTACACCTTC.

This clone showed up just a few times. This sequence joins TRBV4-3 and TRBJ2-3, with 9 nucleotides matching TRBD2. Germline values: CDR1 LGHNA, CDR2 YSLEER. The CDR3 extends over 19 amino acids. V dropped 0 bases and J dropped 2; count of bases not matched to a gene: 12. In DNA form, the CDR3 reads TGCGCCAGCAGCCAAGAGACTGGGTTCGTAGCGGGAGCCACAGATACGCAGTATTTT. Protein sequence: CASSQETGFVAGATDTQYF.

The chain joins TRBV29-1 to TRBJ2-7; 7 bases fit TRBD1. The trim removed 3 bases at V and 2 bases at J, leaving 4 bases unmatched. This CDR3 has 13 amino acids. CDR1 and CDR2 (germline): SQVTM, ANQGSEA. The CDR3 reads CSVDQGVAYEQYF. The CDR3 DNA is TGCAGCGTTGATCAGGGGGTAGCCTACGAGCAGTACTTC.

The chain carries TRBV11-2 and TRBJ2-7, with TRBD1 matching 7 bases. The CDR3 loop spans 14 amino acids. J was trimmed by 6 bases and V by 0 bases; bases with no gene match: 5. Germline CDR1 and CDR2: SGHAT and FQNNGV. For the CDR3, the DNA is TGTGCCAGCAGCTTAGATTCGACAGGGCGCGAGCAGTACTTC. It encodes CASSLDSTGREQYF.

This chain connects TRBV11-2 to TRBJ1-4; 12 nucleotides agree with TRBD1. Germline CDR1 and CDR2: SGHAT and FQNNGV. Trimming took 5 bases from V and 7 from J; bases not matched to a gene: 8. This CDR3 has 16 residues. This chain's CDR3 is CASSEGTGGGGEKLFF. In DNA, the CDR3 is TGTGCCAGCAGCGAAGGGACAGGGGGCGGGGGTGAAAAACTGTTTTTT.

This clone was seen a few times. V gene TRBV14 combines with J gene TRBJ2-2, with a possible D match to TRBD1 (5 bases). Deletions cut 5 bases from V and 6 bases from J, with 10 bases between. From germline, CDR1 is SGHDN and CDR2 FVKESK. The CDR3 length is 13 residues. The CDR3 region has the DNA TGTGCCAGCAGCGCAGGGTGGGCCGGGGAGCTGTTTTTT. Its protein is CASSAGWAGELFF. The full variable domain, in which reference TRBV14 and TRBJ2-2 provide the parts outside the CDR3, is EAGVTQFPSHSVIEKGQTVTLRCDPISGHDNLYWYRRVMGKEIKFLLHFVKESKQDESGMPNNRFLAERTGGTYSTLKVQPAELEDSGVYFCASSAGWAGELFFGEGSRLTVL.

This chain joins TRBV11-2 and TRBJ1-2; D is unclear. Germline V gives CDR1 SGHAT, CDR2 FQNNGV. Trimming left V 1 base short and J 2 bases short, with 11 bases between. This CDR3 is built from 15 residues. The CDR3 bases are TGTGCCAGCAGCTTAGGAGGCGGTCTGAACTATGGCTACACCTTC. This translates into CASSLGGGLNYGYTF.

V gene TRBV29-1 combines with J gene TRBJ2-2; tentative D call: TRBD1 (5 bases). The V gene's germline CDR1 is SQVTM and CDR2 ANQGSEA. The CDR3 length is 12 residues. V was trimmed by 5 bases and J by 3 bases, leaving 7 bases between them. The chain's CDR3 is CSVLGDTGELFF. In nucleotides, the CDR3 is TGCAGCGTTCTAGGGGACACCGGGGAGCTGTTTTTT.

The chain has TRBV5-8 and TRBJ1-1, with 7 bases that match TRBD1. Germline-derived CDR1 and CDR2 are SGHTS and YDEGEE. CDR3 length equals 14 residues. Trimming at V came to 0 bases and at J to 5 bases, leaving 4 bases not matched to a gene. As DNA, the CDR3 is TGTGCCAGCAGCTTGGGACAGGGAATAACTGAAGCTTTCTTT. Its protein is CASSLGQGITEAFF.

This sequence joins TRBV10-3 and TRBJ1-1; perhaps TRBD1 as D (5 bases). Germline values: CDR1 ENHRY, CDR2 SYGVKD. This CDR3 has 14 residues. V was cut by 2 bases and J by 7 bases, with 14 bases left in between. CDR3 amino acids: CAISEPLPGVEAFF. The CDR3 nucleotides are TGTGCCATCAGTGAGCCGTTGCCGGGGGTTGAAGCTTTCTTT.

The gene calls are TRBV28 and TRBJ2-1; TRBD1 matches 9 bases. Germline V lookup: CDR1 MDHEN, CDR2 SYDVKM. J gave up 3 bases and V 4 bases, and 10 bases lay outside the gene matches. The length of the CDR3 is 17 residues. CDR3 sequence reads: CASSSGWTGDHYNEQFF. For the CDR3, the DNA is TGTGCCAGCAGTTCCGGATGGACAGGGGACCACTACAATGAGCAGTTCTTC.

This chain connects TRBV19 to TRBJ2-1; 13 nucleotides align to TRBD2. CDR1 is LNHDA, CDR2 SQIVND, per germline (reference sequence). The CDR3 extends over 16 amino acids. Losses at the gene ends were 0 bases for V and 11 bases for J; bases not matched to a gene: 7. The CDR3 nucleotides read TGTGCCAGTAGTATAGATGGGACTAGCGGGGTGGTGAAGCAGTTCTTC. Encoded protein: CASSIDGTSGVVKQFF.

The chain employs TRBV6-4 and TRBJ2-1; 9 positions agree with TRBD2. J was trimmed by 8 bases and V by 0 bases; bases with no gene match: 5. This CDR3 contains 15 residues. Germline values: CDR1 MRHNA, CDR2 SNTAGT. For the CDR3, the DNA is TGTGCCAGCAGTGACTCTAGCGGGAGTACCGATGAGCAGTTCTTC. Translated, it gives CASSDSSGSTDEQFF.

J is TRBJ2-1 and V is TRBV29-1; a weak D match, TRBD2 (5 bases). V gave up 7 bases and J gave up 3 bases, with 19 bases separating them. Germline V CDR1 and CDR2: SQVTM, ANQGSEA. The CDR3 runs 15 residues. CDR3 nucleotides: TGCAGCGCCCCCCCCCTTCCGGGAAGCTACAATGAGCAGTTCTTC. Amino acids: CSAPPLPGSYNEQFF.

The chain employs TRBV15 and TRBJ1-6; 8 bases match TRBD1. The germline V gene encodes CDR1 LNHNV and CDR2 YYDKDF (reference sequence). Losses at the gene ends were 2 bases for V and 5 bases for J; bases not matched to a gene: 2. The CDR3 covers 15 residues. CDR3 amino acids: CATSRKTGDNSPLHF. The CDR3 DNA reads TGTGCCACCAGCAGAAAGACAGGGGATAATTCACCCCTCCACTTT.

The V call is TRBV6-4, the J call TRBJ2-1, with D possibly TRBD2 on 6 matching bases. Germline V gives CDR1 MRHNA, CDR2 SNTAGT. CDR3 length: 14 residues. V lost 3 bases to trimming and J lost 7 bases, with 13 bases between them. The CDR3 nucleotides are TGTGCCAGCAGTGAGCGGGATGGCGGGAATGAGCAGTTCTTC. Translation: CASSERDGGNEQFF.